This entry lists 31 T cell receptor beta chains sequenced from one sample in a study of OX40 agonist ivuxolimab in advanced cancers. The repertoire was sequenced with immunoSEQ multiplex PCR; TCRdb's copy has only in-frame clones and lacks some. In the table there are about 60,000 clones, about 91% of which are singletons. Here the sequenced sample was CD4+ or CD8+ T cells sorted from blood, taken in a trial of the OX40 agonist ivuxolimab. The receptors shown here come from an adult with an advanced solid tumor such as melanoma, head and neck, liver or kidney cancer.

The chain recombines TRBV28 with TRBJ2-1, with D maybe TRBD1 (5 bases). The CDR3 length is 12 residues. Per germline, CDR1 MDHEN and CDR2 SYDVKM. Trimming took 1 base from V and 7 from J, leaving 5 bases between them. The CDR3 here is CASSLYRNEQFF. The DNA for the CDR3 is TGTGCCAGCAGTTTATACAGGAATGAGCAGTTCTTC.

The chain's CDR3 is CASSTRWQGSETQYF. The CDR3 nucleotides read TGTGCCAGCAGTACCCGGTGGCAGGGGAGTGAGACCCAGTACTTC. The chain uses TRBV27 and TRBJ2-5; possible D gene TRBD1, 6 bases. CDR3 length equals 15 residues. V was trimmed by 5 bases and J by 5 bases, leaving 18 bases between them. In germline, CDR1 is MNHEY, CDR2 SMNVEV (reference sequence).

This clone showed up many times. The chain combines TRBV5-4 with TRBJ1-1; D is undetermined. The V gene's germline CDR1 is SGHNT and CDR2 YYREEE (reference sequence). Trimming took 3 bases from V and 1 from J, leaving 4 bases between them. The CDR3 covers 12 residues. CDR3 amino acids: CASSSWNTEAFF. The CDR3 DNA reads as TGTGCCAGCAGCTCGTGGAACACTGAAGCTTTCTTT.

DNA of the CDR3: TGCAGCGTTGGCTCGTACAGCTCGGGCGAGCAGTACTTC. Translated, it gives CSVGSYSSGEQYF. This rearrangement joins TRBV29-1 to TRBJ2-7, with D uncertain. This CDR3 comprises 13 residues. Germline assignment: CDR1 SQVTM and CDR2 ANQGSEA. V was trimmed by 4 bases and J by 6 bases, leaving 16 bases between them.

The gene calls are TRBV2 and TRBJ2-1, with D maybe TRBD2 (6 bases). Germline values: CDR1 SNHLY, CDR2 FYNNEI. The CDR3 runs to 12 residues. Trimming cost V 3 bases and J 6 bases, with 6 bases left between them. Here the CDR3 DNA reads TGTGCCAGCAGTGAGGGGGGCAATGAGCAGTTCTTC. As protein: CASSEGGNEQFF.

CDR3 in DNA: TGTGCCATCAGTGAACAGGGTACCGCCTACGAGCAGTACTTC. This translates into CAISEQGTAYEQYF. The chain employs TRBV10-3 and TRBJ2-7, with a tentative D call TRBD1 (6 bases). This CDR3 is 14 amino acids long. V was clipped by 3 bases and J by 2 bases, with 11 bases between them. Germline CDR1 reads ENHRY; CDR2 reads SYGVKD.

The V gene is TRBV5-5, the J gene TRBJ1-5, with a possible D match to TRBD1 (6 bases). V was pared by 3 bases and J by 1 base, with 8 bases between. The CDR3 is made up of 14 amino acids. From germline, CDR1 is SGHKS and CDR2 YYEKEE (reference sequence). The CDR3 DNA follows: TGTGCCAGCAGCTACGGACAGAGCAATCAGCCCCAGCATTTT. The encoded protein is CASSYGQSNQPQHF.

This clone has just a few counts. The CDR3 protein is CASSIQQGTSREQYF. The CDR3 DNA reads TGTGCCAGTAGTATTCAACAGGGAACGTCTCGGGAGCAGTACTTC. The J gene is TRBJ2-7, the V gene TRBV19; weak D call: TRBD1 (6 bases). The ends were cut back, 3 bases at V and 7 bases at J, with 19 bases in the middle. The CDR3 covers 15 residues. Germline assignment: CDR1 LNHDA and CDR2 SQIVND (reference sequence). Drawing the rest from reference TRBV19 and TRBJ2-7, the complete variable domain is DGGITQSPKYLFRKEGQNVTLSCEQNLNHDAMYWYRQDPGQGLRLIYYSQIVNDFQKGDIAEGYSVSREKKESFPLTVTSAQKNPTAFYLCASSIQQGTSREQYFGPGTRLTVT.

This chain joins TRBV5-1 and TRBJ1-5; the D is unclear. Trimming cost V 2 bases and J 6 bases, with 9 bases left between them. In germline, CDR1 is SGHRS, CDR2 YFSETQ. The CDR3 covers 13 residues. The CDR3 is CASSFDASQPQHF. DNA for the CDR3: TGCGCCAGCAGCTTCGATGCGAGTCAGCCCCAGCATTTT.

The chain joins TRBV19 to TRBJ2-2, with unresolved D. The CDR3 spans 16 residues. The germline V gene has CDR1 LNHDA and CDR2 SQIVND (reference sequence). V was trimmed by 2 bases and J by 0 bases, leaving 10 bases between them. The CDR3 DNA reads TGTGCCAGTAGTATAAGAAGCACGGCGAACACCGGGGAGCTGTTTTTT. This codes for CASSIRSTANTGELFF.

The CDR3 nucleotides read TGTGCCAGCAGGGCTAGCGGAGCGAGGGAGCAGTACTTC. As protein: CASRASGAREQYF. J is TRBJ2-7 and V is TRBV6-5; TRBD2 aligns across 7 bases. Trimming removed 6 bases from V and 7 bases from J; junction bases left unmatched: 9. The CDR3 extends over 13 amino acids. Germline values: CDR1 MNHEY, CDR2 SVGAGI.

V and J are TRBV4-3 and TRBJ2-1; D remains ambiguous. The CDR3 is made up of 16 amino acids. Germline CDR1 and CDR2: LGHNA and YSLEER. V dropped 1 base and J dropped 9 bases, with 19 bases sitting between them. The CDR3 coding sequence is TGCGCCAGCAGCCAAGTCCATCCACCCATTTGGGTTGAGCAGTTCTTC. This codes for CASSQVHPPIWVEQFF.

The chain has TRBV2 and TRBJ1-3, with 7 bases lining up with TRBD1. CDR3 size: 15 residues. With 11 bases clipped from V and 4 bases from J, the junction kept 14 bases outside the gene matches. The germline CDR1 and CDR2 sequences are SNHLY and FYNNEI. The CDR3 DNA is TGTGCCGGAAAGAGACAGGGTTCCTTCGGAAACACCATATATTTT. This translates into CAGKRQGSFGNTIYF.

V is TRBV5-1 and J is TRBJ2-5; D is uncertain. From germline, CDR1 is SGHRS and CDR2 YFSETQ. The V end was cut by 2 bases, the J end by 4 bases, with 6 bases between. The CDR3 length is 12 residues. The CDR3 region is CASSLALETQYF. The CDR3 DNA follows: TGCGCCAGCAGCTTAGCTTTAGAGACCCAGTACTTC.

The chain carries TRBV18 and TRBJ1-2; D call uncertain. Germline-derived CDR1 and CDR2 are KGHSH and LQKENI. Trimming took off 0 bases at V and 1 base at J, with 6 bases between the two ends. This CDR3 is built from 14 residues. The CDR3 loop is CASSPPTINYGYTF. The CDR3 DNA is TGTGCCAGCTCACCACCCACCATTAACTATGGCTACACCTTC.

The V and J genes are TRBV7-6 and TRBJ1-1, with D uncertain. Trimming stripped 1 base from V and 4 bases from J, with 16 bases between. The CDR3 is made up of 16 amino acids. Germline V gives CDR1 SGHVS, CDR2 FNYEAQ. The CDR3 here is CASSLGHGLVATEAFF. The CDR3 coding sequence is TGTGCCAGCAGCTTAGGACACGGTCTGGTGGCCACTGAAGCTTTCTTT. Using reference TRBV7-6 and TRBJ1-1 for the parts outside the CDR3, the full variable domain is GAGVSQSPRYKVTKRGQDVALRCDPISGHVSLYWYRQALGQGPEFLTYFNYEAQQDKSGLPNDRFSAERPEGSISTLTIQRTEQRDSAMYRCASSLGHGLVATEAFFGQGTRLTVV.

The chain links TRBV11-1 to TRBJ2-1, with no clear D. CDR1 SGHAT and CDR2 FQDESV come from the germline V gene (reference sequence). CDR3 size: 12 residues. V shed 4 bases and J shed 3 bases, with 4 bases lying between them. This chain's CDR3 is CASSWVYNEQFF. As DNA, the CDR3 is TGTGCCAGCAGCTGGGTCTACAATGAGCAGTTCTTC. The entire variable domain, with the rest obtained from reference TRBV11-1 and TRBJ2-1, is as follows: EAEVAQSPRYKITEKSQAVAFWCDPISGHATLYWYRQILGQGPELLVQFQDESVVDDSQLPKDRFSAERLKGVDSTLKIQPAELGDSAMYLCASSWVYNEQFFGPGTRLTVL.

V usage is TRBV19 and J usage is TRBJ2-3; the D call may be TRBD1 or TRBD2 (5 bases each). With 3 bases removed from V and 8 bases from J, the gap between germline ends came to 15 bases. CDR1 and CDR2 (germline): LNHDA, SQIVND (reference sequence). This CDR3 is built from 14 residues. Here the CDR3 reads CASSIQDTSGTQYF. CDR3 in DNA: TGTGCCAGTAGTATTCAGGACACGAGCGGTACGCAGTATTTT.

V is TRBV19 and J is TRBJ2-7; TRBD1 matches 12 bases. This CDR3 is 14 amino acids long. Trimming took 5 bases from V and 7 from J; bases not matched to a gene: 6. The V gene's germline CDR1 is LNHDA and CDR2 SQIVND (reference sequence). This CDR3 reads CASSEGQGASEQYF. Written as DNA, the CDR3 is TGTGCCAGTAGTGAGGGACAGGGGGCGTCGGAGCAGTACTTC.

The gene calls are TRBV5-1 and TRBJ2-1; TRBD2 matches at 11 bases. V was clipped by 4 bases and J by 3 bases; unmatched bases: 6. The V gene's germline CDR1 is SGHRS and CDR2 YFSETQ. This CDR3 spans 16 amino acids. Here the CDR3 DNA reads TGCGCCAGCAGCATATCCGGGACTAGCGGCTACAATGAGCAGTTCTTC. It translates to CASSISGTSGYNEQFF. The full variable domain, with the rest looked up from reference TRBV5-1 and TRBJ2-1, is KAGVTQTPRYLIKTRGQQVTLSCSPISGHRSVSWYQQTPGQGLQFLFEYFSETQRNKGNFPGRFSGRQFSNSRSEMNVSTLELGDSALYLCASSISGTSGYNEQFFGPGTRLTVL.

The chain uses TRBV7-2 and TRBJ1-5; D not certain. This CDR3 spans 13 amino acids. CDR1 is SGHTA and CDR2 is FQGNSA in the germline V gene. V lost 5 bases and J lost 6, with 11 bases in between. Here the CDR3 reads CASSPQGTQPQHF. The DNA of the CDR3 is TGTGCCAGCAGCCCTCAAGGAACTCAGCCCCAGCATTTT.

The genes are TRBV7-3 and TRBJ2-1, with TRBD2 matching over 14 bases. This CDR3 has 15 amino acids. Germline V gene lookup returns CDR1 SGHTA and CDR2 FQGTGA. V gave up 4 bases and J gave up 6 bases; unmatched junction bases: 2. The CDR3 region has the DNA TGTGCCAGCAGCTACGGGACTAGCGGGAGCAATGAGCAGTTCTTC. Its protein product is CASSYGTSGSNEQFF.

V is TRBV5-4 and J is TRBJ1-2; TRBD1 aligns across 8 bases. The CDR3 length is 14 residues. The germline gives CDR1 SGHNT, CDR2 YYREEE (reference sequence). Trimming cost V 2 bases and J 4 bases; bases outside gene matches: 4. The CDR3 region is CASSFWDRTYGYTF. For the CDR3, the DNA is TGTGCCAGCAGCTTTTGGGACAGGACCTATGGCTACACCTTC.

This rearrangement joins TRBV6-5 to TRBJ2-3; D not resolved. V gave up 6 bases and J gave up 7 bases, with 17 bases separating them. Germline assignment: CDR1 MNHEY and CDR2 SVGAGI. The CDR3 length is 14 residues. CDR3 loop: CASRPTTSRHTQYF. The CDR3 nucleotides are TGTGCCAGCAGGCCAACAACCTCTCGGCATACGCAGTATTTT.

This clone was seen just once. The chain uses TRBV28 and TRBJ1-5; no definite D call. This CDR3 has 14 residues. In germline, CDR1 is MDHEN, CDR2 SYDVKM. Trimming removed 6 bases at V and 3 bases at J, with 12 bases between. CDR3 nucleotide sequence: TGTGCCAGCAGCACCCACAGCTCCAATCAGCCCCAGCATTTT. Translation: CASSTHSSNQPQHF.

The J gene is TRBJ1-2, the V gene TRBV29-1; 12 bases match TRBD1. Trimming at V came to 5 bases and at J to 2 bases, leaving 12 bases not matched to a gene. The germline gives CDR1 SQVTM, CDR2 ANQGSEA. The CDR3 is made up of 17 amino acids. The CDR3 reads CSVFSGQGAPTNYGYTF. CDR3 DNA sequence: TGCAGCGTTTTTTCGGGACAGGGGGCGCCTACAAACTATGGCTACACCTTC.

The V gene is TRBV30, the J gene TRBJ1-5; D possibly corresponds to TRBD1 (5 bases). V was shortened by 0 bases and J by 6 bases, with 12 bases between the two germline ends. The CDR3 is 14 amino acids. CDR1 and CDR2 from the germline V gene are GTSNPN and SVGIG (reference sequence). CDR3 bases: TGTGCCTGGAGTGTGGGAGGGGTAAGTCAGCCCCAGCATTTT. It translates to CAWSVGGVSQPQHF.

This chain links TRBV6-5 with TRBJ2-7, with D uncertain. Germline V gene lookup returns CDR1 MNHEY and CDR2 SVGAGI. The CDR3 length is 13 residues. Trimming stripped 5 bases from V and 2 bases from J, with 10 bases between. The CDR3 DNA sequence: TGTGCCAGCAGTCCCCAGAGGACCTACGAGCAGTACTTC. It yields the protein CASSPQRTYEQYF.

The chain's CDR3 is CASTSQGLGGTDTQYF. CDR3 bases: TGTGCCAGCACCTCCCAGGGGCTTGGCGGCACAGATACGCAGTATTTT. This sequence joins TRBV11-1 and TRBJ2-3; possibly TRBD1 for D (6 bases). Germline CDR1 reads SGHAT; CDR2 reads FQDESV (reference sequence). V dropped 7 bases and J dropped 1 base, with 18 bases sitting between them. This CDR3 is built from 16 residues.

V gene TRBV7-3 combines with J gene TRBJ2-3; TRBD1 or TRBD2 may be the D gene (5 bases each). This CDR3 has 14 amino acids. The germline CDR1 and CDR2 sequences are SGHTA and FQGTGA. Trimming pared 3 bases from V and 5 bases from J, leaving 12 bases between. CDR3 DNA sequence: TGTGCCAGCAGCTTTGGGGGATTGGGAGATACGCAGTATTTT. This gives the protein CASSFGGLGDTQYF.

The gene calls are TRBV2 and TRBJ2-7; a weak D match, TRBD1 (5 bases). The V end was cut by 4 bases, the J end by 4 bases, with 11 bases between. The CDR3 covers 13 residues. Germline V CDR1 and CDR2: SNHLY, FYNNEI. The CDR3, as DNA: TGTGCCAGCAGTGCATACAGGCAGTACGAGCAGTACTTC. Its protein is CASSAYRQYEQYF.